This section outlines one T cell receptor beta chain sequence together with its context. CDR1 is SGHRS and CDR2 is YFSETQ in the germline V gene. CDR3 length: 20 residues. The V segment lost 4 bases and the J segment 3 bases; nucleotides outside the gene matches: 14. Profiled with immunoSEQ multiplex PCR; TCRdb holds only in-frame clones, not every one. Altogether 300,000 to 450,000 clones are present, around 84% being singletons, with the ten largest covering about 3%. These data come from a study of blood T cell repertoires in COVID-19. The sequenced sample consisted of peripheral blood. The sequence came from a human donor in a cohort sampled during active COVID-19. This chain joins TRBV5-1 and TRBJ2-2; 14 bases are a match to TRBD2. The CDR3 is CASSRNPGTSGSPDTGELFF. In nucleotides, the CDR3 is TGCGCCAGCAGCCGAAACCCCGGGACTAGCGGGAGCCCGGACACCGGGGAGCTGTTTTTT.